This T cell receptor beta chain was sequenced for a study of T cells in Graves' hyperthyroidism and ophthalmopathy. Looking at the study overall: Sampling of peripheral blood happened at initial diagnosis, prior to any treatment. Study observations and caveats: Ophthalmopathy and stable hyperthyroidism were told apart by a 13 V-J model. The model foresaw ophthalmopathy a median around 6 months prior to onset. Expanded thyroid clonotypes (above 0.001) were mostly also found in blood.

In this sample, this clonotype turned up many times. Its specificity is not known. Regions amplified from RNA transcripts were the TCR beta CDR3 regions. The study used the HTBI primer set for a first-round RT-PCR of the TCR CDR3. TCRdb independently ran MiXCR on the multiplex PCR reads; one entry per CDR3 protein. The sample carries more than 500,000 distinct CDR3 sequences, 14% to 15% recorded once. Trimming took 7 bases from V and 4 from J, leaving 10 bases between them. The CDR3 extends over 13 amino acids. The origin of this receptor is a woman aged 35 to 49 with Graves' ophthalmopathy. The chain joins TRBV12-3 or TRBV12-4 to TRBJ2-2, with a tentative D call TRBD1 (6 bases). Sequenced sample: blood. The CDR3 reads CASTLGGTGELFF. The CDR3 nucleotides are TGTGCCAGCACCTTAGGGGGCACCGGGGAGCTGTTTTTT.